This T cell receptor (beta chain) emerged from a study of control samples from healthy donors and cancer patients. The data were produced by immunoSEQ multiplex PCR, yet TCRdb's version contains in-frame clones alone and is incomplete. The sample contains over 100,000 clones, approximately 92% of which appear only once. CDR1 is MNHEY, CDR2 SVGAGI, per germline. The CDR3 covers 13 residues. V gave up 8 bases and J gave up 9 bases; unmatched junction bases: 11. This rearrangement joins TRBV6-5 to TRBJ1-2, with 8 bases identical to TRBD1. This receptor was taken from a woman aged 45 to 65 in good health. Input material: blood. The CDR3: CASLDRGGFSYTF. DNA for the CDR3: TGTGCCAGCCTCGACAGGGGTGGATTCAGCTACACCTTC.